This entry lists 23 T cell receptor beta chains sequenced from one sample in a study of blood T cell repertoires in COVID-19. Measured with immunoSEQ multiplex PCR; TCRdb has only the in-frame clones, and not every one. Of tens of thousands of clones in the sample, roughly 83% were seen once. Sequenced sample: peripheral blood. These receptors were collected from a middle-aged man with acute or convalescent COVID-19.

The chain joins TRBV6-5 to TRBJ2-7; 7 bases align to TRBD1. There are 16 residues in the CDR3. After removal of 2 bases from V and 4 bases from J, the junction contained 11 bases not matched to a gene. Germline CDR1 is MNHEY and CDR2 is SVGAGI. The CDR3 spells CASSYSGWGQSYEQYF. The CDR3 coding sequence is TGTGCCAGCAGTTACAGTGGCTGGGGACAGAGTTACGAGCAGTACTTC.

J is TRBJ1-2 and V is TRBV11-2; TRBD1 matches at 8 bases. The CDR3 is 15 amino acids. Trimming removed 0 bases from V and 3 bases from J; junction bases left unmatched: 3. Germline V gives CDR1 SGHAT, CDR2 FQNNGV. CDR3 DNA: TGTGCCAGCAGCTTAGAGACAGGGGCTTACTATGGCTACACCTTC. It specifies CASSLETGAYYGYTF.

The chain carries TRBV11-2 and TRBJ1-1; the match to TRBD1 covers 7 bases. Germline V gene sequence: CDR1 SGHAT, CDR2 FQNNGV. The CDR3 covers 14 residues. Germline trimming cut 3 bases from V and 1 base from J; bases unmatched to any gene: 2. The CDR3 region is CASSFHRGNTEAFF. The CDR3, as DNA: TGTGCCAGCAGCTTCCACAGGGGGAACACTGAAGCTTTCTTT.

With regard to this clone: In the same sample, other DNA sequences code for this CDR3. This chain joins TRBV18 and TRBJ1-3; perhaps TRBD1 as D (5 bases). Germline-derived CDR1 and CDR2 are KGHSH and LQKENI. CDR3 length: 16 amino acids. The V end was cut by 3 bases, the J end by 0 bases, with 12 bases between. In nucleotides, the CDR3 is TGTGCCAGCTCACCCAACAGGAAGGGCTCTGGAAACACCATATATTTT. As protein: CASSPNRKGSGNTIYF. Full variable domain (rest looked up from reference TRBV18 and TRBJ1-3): NAGVMQNPRHLVRRRGQEARLRCSPMKGHSHVYWYRQLPEEGLKFMVYLQKENIIDESGMPKERFSAEFPKEGPSILRIQQVVRGDSAAYFCASSPNRKGSGNTIYFGEGSWLTVV.

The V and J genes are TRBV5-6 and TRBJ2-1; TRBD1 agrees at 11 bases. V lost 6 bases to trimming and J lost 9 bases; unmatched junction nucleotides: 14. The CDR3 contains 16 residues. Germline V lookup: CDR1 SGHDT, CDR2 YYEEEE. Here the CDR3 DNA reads TGTGCCAGCACCCCCTCCCCCGGGACAGGGGGTGGTGAGCAGTTCTTC. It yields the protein CASTPSPGTGGGEQFF.

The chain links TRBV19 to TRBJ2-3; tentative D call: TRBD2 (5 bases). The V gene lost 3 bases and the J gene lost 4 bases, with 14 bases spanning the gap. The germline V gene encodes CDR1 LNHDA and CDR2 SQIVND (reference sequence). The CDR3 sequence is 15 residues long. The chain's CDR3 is CASSMLASGADTQYF. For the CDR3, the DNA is TGTGCCAGTAGTATGCTAGCATCGGGCGCAGATACGCAGTATTTT.

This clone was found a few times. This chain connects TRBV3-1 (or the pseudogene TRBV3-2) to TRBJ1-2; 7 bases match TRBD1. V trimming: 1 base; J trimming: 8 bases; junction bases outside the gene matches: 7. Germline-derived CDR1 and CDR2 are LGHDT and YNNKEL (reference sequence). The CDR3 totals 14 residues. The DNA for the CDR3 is TGTGCCAGCAGCCAAGGTCGACAGGGAAGGGGCTACACCTTC. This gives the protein CASSQGRQGRGYTF.

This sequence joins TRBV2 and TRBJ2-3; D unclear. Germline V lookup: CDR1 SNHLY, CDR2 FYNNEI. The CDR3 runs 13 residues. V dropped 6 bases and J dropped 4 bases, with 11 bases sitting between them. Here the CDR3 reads CASRLGPSDTQYF. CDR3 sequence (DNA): TGTGCCAGCAGACTTGGGCCTTCAGATACGCAGTATTTT.

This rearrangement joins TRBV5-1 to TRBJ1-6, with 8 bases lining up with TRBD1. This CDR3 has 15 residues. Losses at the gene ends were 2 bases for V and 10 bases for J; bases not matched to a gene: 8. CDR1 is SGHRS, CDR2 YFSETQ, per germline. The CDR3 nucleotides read TGCGCCAGCAGCTTAGCTGGGACAGGTGAATCACCCCTCCACTTT. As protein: CASSLAGTGESPLHF.

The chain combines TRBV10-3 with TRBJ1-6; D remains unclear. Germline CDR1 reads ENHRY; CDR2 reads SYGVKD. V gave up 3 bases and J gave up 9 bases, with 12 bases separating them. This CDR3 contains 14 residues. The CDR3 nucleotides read TGTGCCATCAGTGACCCGCAGACTAGTTCACCCCTCCACTTT. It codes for CAISDPQTSSPLHF.

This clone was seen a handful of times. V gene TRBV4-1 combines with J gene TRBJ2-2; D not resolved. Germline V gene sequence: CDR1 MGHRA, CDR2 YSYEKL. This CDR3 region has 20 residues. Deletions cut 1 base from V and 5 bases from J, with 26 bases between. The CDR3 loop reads CASSQVSWLSGGLRTGELFF. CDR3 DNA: TGCGCCAGCAGCCAAGTATCTTGGTTATCTGGCGGCCTACGTACCGGGGAGCTGTTTTTT.

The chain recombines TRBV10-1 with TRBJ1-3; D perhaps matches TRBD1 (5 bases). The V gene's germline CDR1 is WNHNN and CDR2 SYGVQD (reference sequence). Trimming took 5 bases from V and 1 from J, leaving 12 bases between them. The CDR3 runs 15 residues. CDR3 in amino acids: CASSLGASSGNTIYF. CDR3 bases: TGCGCCAGCAGTCTTGGGGCAAGTTCTGGAAACACCATATATTTT.

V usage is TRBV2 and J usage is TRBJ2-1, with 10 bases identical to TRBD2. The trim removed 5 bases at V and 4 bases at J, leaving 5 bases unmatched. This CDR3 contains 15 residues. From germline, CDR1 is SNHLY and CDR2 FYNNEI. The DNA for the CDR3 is TGTGCCAGCAGTCCTAGCGGGGGAGCTTACAATGAGCAGTTCTTC. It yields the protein CASSPSGGAYNEQFF.

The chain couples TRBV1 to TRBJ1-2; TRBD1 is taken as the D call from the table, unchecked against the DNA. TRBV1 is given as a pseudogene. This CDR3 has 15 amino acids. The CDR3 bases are TGCACCAGCAGCCAGGGACAGGGAACTAACTATGGCTACACCTTC. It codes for CTSSQGQGTNYGYTF.

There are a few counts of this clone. The CDR3: CASSPGPAGVNTGELFF. The CDR3 DNA follows: TGTGCCAGCAGCCCCGGTCCCGCGGGGGTGAACACCGGGGAGCTGTTTTTT. The gene calls are TRBV7-6 and TRBJ2-2, with 7 nucleotides matching TRBD2. The germline gives CDR1 SGHVS, CDR2 FNYEAQ. Trimming cost V 5 bases and J 1 base; bases outside gene matches: 10. This CDR3 has 17 residues. Drawing the rest from reference TRBV7-6 and TRBJ2-2, the complete variable domain is GAGVSQSPRYKVTKRGQDVALRCDPISGHVSLYWYRQALGQGPEFLTYFNYEAQQDKSGLPNDRFSAERPEGSISTLTIQRTEQRDSAMYRCASSPGPAGVNTGELFFGEGSRLTVL.

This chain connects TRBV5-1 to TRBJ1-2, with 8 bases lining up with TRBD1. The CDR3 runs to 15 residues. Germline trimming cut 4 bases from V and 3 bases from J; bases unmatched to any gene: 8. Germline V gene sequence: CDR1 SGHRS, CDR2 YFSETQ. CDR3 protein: CASSPGTGVHYGYTF. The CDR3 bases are TGCGCCAGCAGCCCGGGGACAGGAGTTCACTATGGCTACACCTTC.

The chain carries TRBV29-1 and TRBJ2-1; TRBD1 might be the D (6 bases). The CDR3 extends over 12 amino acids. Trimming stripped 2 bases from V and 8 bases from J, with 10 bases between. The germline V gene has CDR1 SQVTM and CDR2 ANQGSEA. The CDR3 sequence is CSVERGLDEQFF. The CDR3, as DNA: TGCAGCGTTGAAAGGGGGTTAGATGAGCAGTTCTTC.

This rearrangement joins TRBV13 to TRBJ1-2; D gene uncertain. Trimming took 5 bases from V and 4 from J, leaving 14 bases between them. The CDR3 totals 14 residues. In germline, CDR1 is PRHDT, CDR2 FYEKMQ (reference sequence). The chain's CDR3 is CASSPWEVGYGYTF. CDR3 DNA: TGTGCCAGCAGCCCCTGGGAGGTGGGCTATGGCTACACCTTC.

The CDR3 DNA sequence: TGCGCCAGCAGCCAGATGACAGGGAACACTGAAGCTTTCTTT. Its translation: CASSQMTGNTEAFF. The rearrangement uses TRBV4-1 and TRBJ1-1; D is perhaps TRBD1 (6 bases). The germline V gene has CDR1 MGHRA and CDR2 YSYEKL. The CDR3 has 14 amino acids. The V end lost 3 bases, the J end lost 1 base, and 9 bases lay between the germline ends.

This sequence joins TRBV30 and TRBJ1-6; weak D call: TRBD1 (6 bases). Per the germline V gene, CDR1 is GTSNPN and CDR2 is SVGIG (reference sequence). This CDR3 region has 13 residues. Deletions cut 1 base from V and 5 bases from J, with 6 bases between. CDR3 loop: CAWSGTDNSPLHF. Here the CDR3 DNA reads TGTGCCTGGAGTGGGACAGATAATTCACCCCTCCACTTT.

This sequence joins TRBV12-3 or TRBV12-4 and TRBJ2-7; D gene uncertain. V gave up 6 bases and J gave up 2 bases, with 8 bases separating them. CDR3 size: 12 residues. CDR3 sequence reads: CASSYGPYEQYF. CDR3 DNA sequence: TGTGCCAGCAGCTACGGTCCCTACGAGCAGTACTTC.

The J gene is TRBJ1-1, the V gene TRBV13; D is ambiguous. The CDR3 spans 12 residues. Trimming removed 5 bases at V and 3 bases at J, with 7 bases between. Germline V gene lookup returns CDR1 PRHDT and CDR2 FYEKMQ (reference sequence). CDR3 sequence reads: CASSRGDTEAFF. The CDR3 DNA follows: TGTGCCAGCAGCCGCGGGGACACTGAAGCTTTCTTT.

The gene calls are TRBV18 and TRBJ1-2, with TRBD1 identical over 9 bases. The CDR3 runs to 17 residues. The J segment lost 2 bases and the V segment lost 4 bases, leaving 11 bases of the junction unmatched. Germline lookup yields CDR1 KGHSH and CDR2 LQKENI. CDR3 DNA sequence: TGTGCCAGCTCACTCCAAGTATCCGGACAGGGGAACTATGGCTACACCTTC. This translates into CASSLQVSGQGNYGYTF.